This T cell receptor beta chain was obtained from a study of T cell responses to AZD1222 COVID-19 vaccine. Study-wide findings and caveats: An increase in Spike-specific TCR breadth and depth was observed after two AZD1222 doses. Repertoires were sampled only after the peak T cell response. Clonal diversity was possibly underestimated; the donors were predominantly white British and more often female. At baseline, seropositivity was found in only a handful of AZD1222 recipients.

Sequencing was performed with immunoSEQ multiplex PCR; in TCRdb, only in-frame clones are kept and a portion is missing. This table has 110,000 or so clones, just over 85% appearing once. The germline V gene encodes CDR1 MDHEN and CDR2 SYDVKM. J gave up 2 bases and V 5 bases, and 3 bases lay outside the gene matches. The CDR3 length is 16 residues. In regard to this clone: Antigen: not known.

This specimen consisted of peripheral blood, obtained 28 days after the second AZD1222 dose. The TCR was taken from an adult who received the AZD1222 COVID-19 vaccine. This chain uses TRBV28 with TRBJ1-4; the match to TRBD1 covers 12 bases. DNA of the CDR3: TGTGCCAGCAGTAGGGACAGGGGGCACACTAATGAAAAACTGTTTTTT. Translation gives CASSRDRGHTNEKLFF.